The sequence of this TCR beta chain was determined in a study of shared clonotypes between healthy human individuals. Terminally differentiated effector memory CD45RA+ cells were excluded by CCR7 positive selection of CD45RO-negative cells. Assay used: immunoSEQ multiplex PCR; TCRdb lists only in-frame clones, some missing. Of about 2,100,000 clones in the sample, 85% to 95% were seen once. A word on this clone: As yet, its antigen is unknown.

General study results and limits: The low donor count limited represented genetic and exposure-history diversity.

Per the germline V gene, CDR1 is GTSNPN and CDR2 is SVGIG (reference sequence). CDR3 length: 13 amino acids. Deletions cut 2 bases from V and 8 bases from J, with 12 bases between. The material sequenced was naive CD8+ T cells from PBMCs. This TCR came from a man aged 18 to 30 in good health. Some clones in this sample may be carry-over from other donors' samples. The chain joins TRBV30 to TRBJ1-4; the D gene is possibly TRBD1 (5 bases). The CDR3 bases are TGTGCCTGGAGTTTGACAGTAGGGGAAAAACTGTTTTTT. This codes for CAWSLTVGEKLFF.